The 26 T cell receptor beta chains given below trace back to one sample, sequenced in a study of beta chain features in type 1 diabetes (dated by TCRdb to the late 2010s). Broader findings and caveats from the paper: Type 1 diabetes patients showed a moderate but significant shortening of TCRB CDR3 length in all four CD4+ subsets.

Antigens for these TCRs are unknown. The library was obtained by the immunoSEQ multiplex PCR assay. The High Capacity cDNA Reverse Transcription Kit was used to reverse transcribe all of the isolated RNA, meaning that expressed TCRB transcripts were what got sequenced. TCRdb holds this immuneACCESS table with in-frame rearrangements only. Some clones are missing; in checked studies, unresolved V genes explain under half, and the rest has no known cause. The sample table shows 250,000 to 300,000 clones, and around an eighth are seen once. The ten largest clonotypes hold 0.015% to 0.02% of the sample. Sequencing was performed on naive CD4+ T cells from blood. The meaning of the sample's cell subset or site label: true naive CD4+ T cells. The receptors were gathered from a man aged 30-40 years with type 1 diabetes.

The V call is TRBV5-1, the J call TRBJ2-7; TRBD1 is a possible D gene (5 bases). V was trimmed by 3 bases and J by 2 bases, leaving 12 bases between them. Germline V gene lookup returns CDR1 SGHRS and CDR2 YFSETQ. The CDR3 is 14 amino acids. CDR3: CASSSGHGTYEQYF. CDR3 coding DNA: TGCGCCAGCAGCTCCGGACACGGAACCTACGAGCAGTACTTC.

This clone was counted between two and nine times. The CDR3 loop reads CASRADSQETQYF. DNA of the CDR3: TGTGCCAGCAGGGCGGACAGCCAAGAGACCCAGTACTTC. This chain links TRBV2 with TRBJ2-5, with a weak D call TRBD1 (6 bases). The germline CDR1 and CDR2 sequences are SNHLY and FYNNEI. This CDR3 has 13 residues. V was cut by 6 bases and J by 1 base, with 9 bases left in between.

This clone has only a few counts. CDR3 sequence: CASSQQREVRDTQYF. The DNA for the CDR3 is TGCGCCAGCAGCCAACAACGGGAGGTCAGAGATACGCAGTATTTT. The rearrangement links TRBV4-3 to TRBJ2-3; 7 bases are a match to TRBD2. The CDR3 totals 15 residues. J gave up 5 bases and V 2 bases, and 7 bases lay outside the gene matches. Germline loops: CDR1 LGHNA, CDR2 YSLEER.

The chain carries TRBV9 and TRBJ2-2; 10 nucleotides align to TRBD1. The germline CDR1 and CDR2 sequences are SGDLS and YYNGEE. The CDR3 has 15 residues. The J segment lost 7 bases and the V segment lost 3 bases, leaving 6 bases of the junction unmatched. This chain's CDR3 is CASSATGGLLGELFF. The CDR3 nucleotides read TGTGCCAGCAGCGCGACAGGGGGCTTGCTCGGGGAGCTGTTTTTT.

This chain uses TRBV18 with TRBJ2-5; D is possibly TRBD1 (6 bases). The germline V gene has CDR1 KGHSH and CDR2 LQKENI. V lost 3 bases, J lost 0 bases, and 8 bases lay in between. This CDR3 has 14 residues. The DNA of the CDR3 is TGTGCCAGCTCACCCCGGGACAACCAAGAGACCCAGTACTTC. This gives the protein CASSPRDNQETQYF.

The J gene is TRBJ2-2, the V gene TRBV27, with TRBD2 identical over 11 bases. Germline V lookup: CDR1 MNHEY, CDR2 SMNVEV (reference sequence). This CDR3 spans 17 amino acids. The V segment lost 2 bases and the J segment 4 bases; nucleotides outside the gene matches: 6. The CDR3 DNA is TGTGCCAGCAGTTTAGTACTAGCGGGAGCCTCCACCGGGGAGCTGTTTTTT. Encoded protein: CASSLVLAGASTGELFF.

Here the CDR3 DNA reads TGTGCCAGCAGGCCGACTCTAGCGGGAGGGCCTCACGAGCAGTACTTC. Its translation is CASRPTLAGGPHEQYF. The V and J genes are TRBV5-4 and TRBJ2-7, with 12 bases that match TRBD2. The CDR3 covers 16 residues. Germline lookup yields CDR1 SGHNT and CDR2 YYREEE (reference sequence). V dropped 5 bases and J dropped 5; count of bases not matched to a gene: 11.

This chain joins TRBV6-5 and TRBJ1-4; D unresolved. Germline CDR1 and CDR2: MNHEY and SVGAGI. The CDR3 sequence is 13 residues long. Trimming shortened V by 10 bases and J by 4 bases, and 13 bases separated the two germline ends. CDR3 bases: TGTGCCACCCGGAGACGGATTAATGAAAAACTGTTTTTT. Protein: CATRRRINEKLFF.

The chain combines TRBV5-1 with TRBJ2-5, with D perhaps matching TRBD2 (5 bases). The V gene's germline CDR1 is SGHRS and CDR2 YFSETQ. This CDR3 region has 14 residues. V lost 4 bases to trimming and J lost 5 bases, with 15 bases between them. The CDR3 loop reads CASSPGLDEETQYF. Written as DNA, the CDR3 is TGCGCCAGCAGCCCCGGACTCGACGAGGAGACCCAGTACTTC.

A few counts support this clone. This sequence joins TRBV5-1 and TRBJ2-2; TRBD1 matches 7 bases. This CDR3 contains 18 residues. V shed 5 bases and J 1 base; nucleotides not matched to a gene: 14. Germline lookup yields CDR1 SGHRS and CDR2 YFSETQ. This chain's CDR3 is CASRNPTGDLLNTGELFF. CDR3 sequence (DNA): TGCGCCAGCAGAAATCCAACAGGGGATTTATTGAACACCGGGGAGCTGTTTTTT.

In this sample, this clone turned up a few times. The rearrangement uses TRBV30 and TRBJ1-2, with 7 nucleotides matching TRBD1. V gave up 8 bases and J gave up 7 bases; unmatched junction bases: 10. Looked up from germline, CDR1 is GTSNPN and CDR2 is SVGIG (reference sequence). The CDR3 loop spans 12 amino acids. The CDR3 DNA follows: TGTGCCACCAAGAGGGGGACAGTTGGCTACACCTTC. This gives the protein CATKRGTVGYTF.

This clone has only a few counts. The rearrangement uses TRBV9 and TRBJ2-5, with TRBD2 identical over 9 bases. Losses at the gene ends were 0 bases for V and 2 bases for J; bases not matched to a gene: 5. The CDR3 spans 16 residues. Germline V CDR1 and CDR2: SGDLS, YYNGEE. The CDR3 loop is CASSVAGLAGQETQYF. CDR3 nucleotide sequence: TGTGCCAGCAGCGTAGCTGGGCTAGCGGGACAAGAGACCCAGTACTTC.

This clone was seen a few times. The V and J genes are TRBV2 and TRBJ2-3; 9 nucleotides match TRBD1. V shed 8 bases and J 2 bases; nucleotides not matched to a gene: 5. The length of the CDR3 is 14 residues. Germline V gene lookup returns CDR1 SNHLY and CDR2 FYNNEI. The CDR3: CASQDRGYTDTQYF. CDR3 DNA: TGTGCCAGCCAGGACAGGGGCTACACAGATACGCAGTATTTT.

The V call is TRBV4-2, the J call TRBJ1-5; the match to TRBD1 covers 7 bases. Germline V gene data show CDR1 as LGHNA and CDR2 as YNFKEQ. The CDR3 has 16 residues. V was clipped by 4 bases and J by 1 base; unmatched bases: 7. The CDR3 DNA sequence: TGTGCCAGCAGCCGAATACAGGGGCACAGCAATCAGCCCCAGCATTTT. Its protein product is CASSRIQGHSNQPQHF.

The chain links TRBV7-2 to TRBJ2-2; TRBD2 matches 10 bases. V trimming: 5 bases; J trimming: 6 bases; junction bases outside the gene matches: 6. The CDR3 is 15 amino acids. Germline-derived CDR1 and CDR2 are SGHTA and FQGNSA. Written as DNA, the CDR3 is TGTGCCAGCAGCCGGACTAGCGGAGGCCCCGGGGAGCTGTTTTTT. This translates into CASSRTSGGPGELFF.

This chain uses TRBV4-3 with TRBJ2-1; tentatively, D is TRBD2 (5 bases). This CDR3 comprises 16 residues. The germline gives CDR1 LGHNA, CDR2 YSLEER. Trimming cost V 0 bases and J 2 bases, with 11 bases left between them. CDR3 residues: CASSQEPSRTYNEQFF. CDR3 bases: TGCGCCAGCAGCCAAGAACCTAGCCGAACCTACAATGAGCAGTTCTTC.

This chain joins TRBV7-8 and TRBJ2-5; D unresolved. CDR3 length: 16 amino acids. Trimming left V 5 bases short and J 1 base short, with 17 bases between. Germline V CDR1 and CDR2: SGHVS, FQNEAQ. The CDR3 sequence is CASSPRRATFQETQYF. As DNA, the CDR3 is TGTGCCAGCAGCCCCCGAAGAGCGACTTTCCAAGAGACCCAGTACTTC.

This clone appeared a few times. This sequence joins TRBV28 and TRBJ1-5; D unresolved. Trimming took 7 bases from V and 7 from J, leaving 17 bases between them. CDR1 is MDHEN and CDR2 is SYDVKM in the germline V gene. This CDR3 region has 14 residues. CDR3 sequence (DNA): TGTGCCAGCATCCCGGGCCCCACGGGGCAGCCCCAGCATTTT. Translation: CASIPGPTGQPQHF.

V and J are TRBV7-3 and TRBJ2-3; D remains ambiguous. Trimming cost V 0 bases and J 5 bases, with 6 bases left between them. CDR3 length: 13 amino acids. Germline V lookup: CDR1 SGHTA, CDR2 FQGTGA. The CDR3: CASSLTPGDTQYF. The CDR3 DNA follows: TGTGCCAGCAGCTTAACCCCGGGAGATACGCAGTATTTT.

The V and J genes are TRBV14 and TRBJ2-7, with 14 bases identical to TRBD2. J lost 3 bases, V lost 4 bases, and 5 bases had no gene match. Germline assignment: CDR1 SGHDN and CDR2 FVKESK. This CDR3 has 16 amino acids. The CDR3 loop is CASSRTSGRPNYEQYF. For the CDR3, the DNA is TGTGCCAGCAGCCGGACTAGCGGGAGGCCCAACTACGAGCAGTACTTC.

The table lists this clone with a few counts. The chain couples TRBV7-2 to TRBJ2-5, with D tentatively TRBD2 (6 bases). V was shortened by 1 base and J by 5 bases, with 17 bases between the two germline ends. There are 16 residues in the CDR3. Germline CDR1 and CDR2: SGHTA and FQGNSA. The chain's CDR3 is CASSLVTAGSAETQYF. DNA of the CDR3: TGTGCCAGCAGCTTAGTGACCGCGGGATCCGCCGAGACCCAGTACTTC.

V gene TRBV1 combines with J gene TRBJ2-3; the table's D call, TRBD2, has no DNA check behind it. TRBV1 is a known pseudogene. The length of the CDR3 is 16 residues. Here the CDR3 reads CTSSQVTGGGTDTQYF. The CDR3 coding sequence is TGCACCAGCAGCCAAGTTACGGGAGGAGGCACAGATACGCAGTATTTT.

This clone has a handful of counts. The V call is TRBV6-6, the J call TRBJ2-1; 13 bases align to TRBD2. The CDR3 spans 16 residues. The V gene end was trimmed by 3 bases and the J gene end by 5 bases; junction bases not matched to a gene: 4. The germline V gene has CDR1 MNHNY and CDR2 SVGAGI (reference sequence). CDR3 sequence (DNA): TGTGCCAGCAGTTATGGGACTAGCGGGAACAACAATGAGCAGTTCTTC. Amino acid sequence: CASSYGTSGNNNEQFF.

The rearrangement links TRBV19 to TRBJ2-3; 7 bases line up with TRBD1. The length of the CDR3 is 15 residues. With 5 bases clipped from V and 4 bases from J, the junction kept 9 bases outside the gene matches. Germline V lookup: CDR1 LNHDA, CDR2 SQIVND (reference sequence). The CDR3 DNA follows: TGTGCCAGTAGTCTCGAGGGGGCGAGCGCAGATACGCAGTATTTT. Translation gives CASSLEGASADTQYF.

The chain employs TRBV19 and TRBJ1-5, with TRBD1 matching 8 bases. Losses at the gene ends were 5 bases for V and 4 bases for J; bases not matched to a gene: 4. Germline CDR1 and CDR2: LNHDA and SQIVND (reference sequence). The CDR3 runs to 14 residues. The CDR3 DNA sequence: TGTGCCAGTAGTCCAGGACAGGGAAATCAGCCCCAGCATTTT. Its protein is CASSPGQGNQPQHF.

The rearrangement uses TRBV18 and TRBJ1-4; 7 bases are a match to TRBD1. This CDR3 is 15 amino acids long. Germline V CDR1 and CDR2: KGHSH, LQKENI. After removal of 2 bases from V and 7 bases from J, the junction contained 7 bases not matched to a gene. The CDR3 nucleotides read TGTGCCAGCTCACCAAAACCAGGGACAGCTGAAAAACTGTTTTTT. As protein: CASSPKPGTAEKLFF.